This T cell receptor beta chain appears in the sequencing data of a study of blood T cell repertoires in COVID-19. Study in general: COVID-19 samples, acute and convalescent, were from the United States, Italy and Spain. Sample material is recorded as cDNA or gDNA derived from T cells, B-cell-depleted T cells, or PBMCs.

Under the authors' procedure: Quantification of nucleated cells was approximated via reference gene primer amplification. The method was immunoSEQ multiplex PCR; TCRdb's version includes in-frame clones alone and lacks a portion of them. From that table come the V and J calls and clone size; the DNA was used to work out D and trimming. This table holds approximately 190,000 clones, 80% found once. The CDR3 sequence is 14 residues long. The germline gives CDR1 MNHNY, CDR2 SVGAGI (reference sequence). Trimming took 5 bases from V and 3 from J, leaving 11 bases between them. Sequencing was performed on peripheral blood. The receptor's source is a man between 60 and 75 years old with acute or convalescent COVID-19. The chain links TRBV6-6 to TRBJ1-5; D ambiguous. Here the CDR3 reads CASSLNRPNQPQHF. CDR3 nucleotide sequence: TGTGCCAGCAGTCTTAACAGACCCAATCAGCCCCAGCATTTT.